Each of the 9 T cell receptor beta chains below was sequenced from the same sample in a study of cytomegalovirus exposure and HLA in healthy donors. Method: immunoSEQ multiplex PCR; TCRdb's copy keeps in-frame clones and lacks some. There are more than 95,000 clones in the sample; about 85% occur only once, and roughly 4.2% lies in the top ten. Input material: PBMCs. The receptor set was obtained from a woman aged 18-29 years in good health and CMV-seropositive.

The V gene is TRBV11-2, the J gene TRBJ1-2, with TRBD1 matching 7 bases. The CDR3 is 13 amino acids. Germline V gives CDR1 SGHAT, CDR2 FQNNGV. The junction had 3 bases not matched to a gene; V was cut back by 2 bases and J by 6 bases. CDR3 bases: TGTGCCAGCAGCTTACTCCAGGGGGATGGCTACACCTTC. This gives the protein CASSLLQGDGYTF.

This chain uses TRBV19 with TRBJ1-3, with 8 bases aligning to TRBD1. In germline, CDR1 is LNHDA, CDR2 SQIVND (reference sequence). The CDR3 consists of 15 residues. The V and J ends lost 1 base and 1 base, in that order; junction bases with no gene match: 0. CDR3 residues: CASSIGTGSGNTIYF. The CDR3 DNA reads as TGTGCCAGTAGTATAGGGACAGGGTCTGGAAACACCATATATTTT.

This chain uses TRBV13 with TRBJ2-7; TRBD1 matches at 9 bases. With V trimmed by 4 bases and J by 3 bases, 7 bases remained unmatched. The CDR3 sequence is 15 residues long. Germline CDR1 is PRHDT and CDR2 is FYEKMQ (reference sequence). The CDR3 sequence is CASSWARQGGYEQYF. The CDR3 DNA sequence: TGTGCCAGCAGCTGGGCCAGACAGGGGGGCTACGAGCAGTACTTC.

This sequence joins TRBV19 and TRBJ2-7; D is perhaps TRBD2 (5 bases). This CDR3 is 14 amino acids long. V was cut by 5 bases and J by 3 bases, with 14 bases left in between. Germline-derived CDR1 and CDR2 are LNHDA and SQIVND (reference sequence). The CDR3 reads CASSPRLPHYEQYF. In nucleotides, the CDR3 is TGTGCCAGTAGTCCACGACTACCACACTACGAGCAGTACTTC. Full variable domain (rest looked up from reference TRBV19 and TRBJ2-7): DGGITQSPKYLFRKEGQNVTLSCEQNLNHDAMYWYRQDPGQGLRLIYYSQIVNDFQKGDIAEGYSVSREKKESFPLTVTSAQKNPTAFYLCASSPRLPHYEQYFGPGTRLTVT.

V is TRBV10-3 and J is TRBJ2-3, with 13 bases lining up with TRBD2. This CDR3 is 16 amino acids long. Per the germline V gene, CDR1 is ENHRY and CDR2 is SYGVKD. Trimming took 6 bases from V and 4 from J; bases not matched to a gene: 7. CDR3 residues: CAISLGLAGAADTQYF. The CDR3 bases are TGTGCCATCAGCCTCGGACTAGCGGGAGCGGCAGATACGCAGTATTTT.

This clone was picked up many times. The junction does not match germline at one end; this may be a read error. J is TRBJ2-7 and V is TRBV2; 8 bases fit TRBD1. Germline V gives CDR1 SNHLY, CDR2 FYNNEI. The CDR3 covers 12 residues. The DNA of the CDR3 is TGTGCCAGCAGTGAACATTCCGGGACAGGACACTTC. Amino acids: CASSEHSGTGHF.

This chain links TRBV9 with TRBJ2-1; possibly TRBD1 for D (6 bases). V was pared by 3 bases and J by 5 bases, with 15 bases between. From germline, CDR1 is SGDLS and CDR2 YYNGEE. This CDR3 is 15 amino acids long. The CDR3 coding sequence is TGTGCCAGCAGCGGCTCCGGGACACCTGACAATGAGCAGTTCTTC. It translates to CASSGSGTPDNEQFF.

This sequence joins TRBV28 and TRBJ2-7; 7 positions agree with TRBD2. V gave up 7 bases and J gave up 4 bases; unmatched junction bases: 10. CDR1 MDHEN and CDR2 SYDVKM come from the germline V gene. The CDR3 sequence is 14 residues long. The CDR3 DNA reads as TGTGCCAGCACCCGCCCGGGGGGTTCTTACGAGCAGTACTTC. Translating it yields CASTRPGGSYEQYF. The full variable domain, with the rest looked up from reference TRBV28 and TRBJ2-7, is DVKVTQSSRYLVKRTGEKVFLECVQDMDHENMFWYRQDPGLGLRLIYFSYDVKMKEKGDIPEGYSVSREKKERFSLILESASTNQTSMYLCASTRPGGSYEQYFGPGTRLTVT.

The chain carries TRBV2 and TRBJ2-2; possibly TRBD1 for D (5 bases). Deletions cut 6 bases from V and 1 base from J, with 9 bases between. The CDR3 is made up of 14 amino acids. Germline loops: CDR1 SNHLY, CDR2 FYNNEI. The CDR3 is CASRVTGNTGELFF. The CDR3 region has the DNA TGTGCCAGCAGGGTAACAGGGAACACCGGGGAGCTGTTTTTT.